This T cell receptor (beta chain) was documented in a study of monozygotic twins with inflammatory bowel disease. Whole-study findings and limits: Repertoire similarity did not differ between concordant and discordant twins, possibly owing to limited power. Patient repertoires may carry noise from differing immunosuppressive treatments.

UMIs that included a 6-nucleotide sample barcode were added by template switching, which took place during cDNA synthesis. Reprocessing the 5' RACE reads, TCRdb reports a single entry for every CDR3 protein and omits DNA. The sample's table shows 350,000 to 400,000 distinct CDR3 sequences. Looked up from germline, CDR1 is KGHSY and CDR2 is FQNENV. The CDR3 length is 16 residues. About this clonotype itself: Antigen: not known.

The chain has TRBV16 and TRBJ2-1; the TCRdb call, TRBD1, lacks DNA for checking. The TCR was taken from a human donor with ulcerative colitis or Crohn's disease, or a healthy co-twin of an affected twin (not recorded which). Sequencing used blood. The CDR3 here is CASSQLATGLSNEQFF.